Each of the 6 T cell receptor beta chains below was sequenced from the same sample in a study of T cells in women clearing cervical HPV infection. Sequencing was performed with immunoSEQ multiplex PCR; in TCRdb, only in-frame clones are kept and a portion is missing. The table for this sample gives 20,000 to 30,000 clones. The sequencing input was blood buffy coat. Source of these receptors: a woman aged 18 to 75 with a cervical HPV16 infection that either progressed to CIN3+ or cleared (not recorded which).

Details on this clone: The read ends 3 residues early relative to the CDR3; the germline J gene fills the gap. This sequence joins TRBV11-3 and TRBJ2-7; D might be TRBD1 (6 bases). This CDR3 is 12 amino acids long. CDR1 SGHNT and CDR2 YENEEA come from the germline V gene. Trimming stripped 5 bases from V and 6 bases from J, with 11 bases between. The CDR3 spells CASSLRGGEQYF. The DNA read from the CDR3 is TGTGCCAGCAGCCTTCGAGGGGGCGAG.

Remarks on this clone: With the read ending 3 residues before the CDR3 end, the germline J gene is used to fill in that end. The gene calls are TRBV15 and TRBJ2-2; D gene unclear. V gave up 3 bases and J gave up 9 bases, with 17 bases separating them. The CDR3 loop spans 15 amino acids. Germline loops: CDR1 LNHNV, CDR2 YYDKDF (reference sequence). The CDR3 sequence: CATSSRSVLGRELFF. Incomplete CDR3 DNA: TGTGCCACCAGCAGCCGGTCTGTGTTGGGCCGGGAG.

On this clone itself: The CDR3 extends 3 residues past the end of the read, so its final part is completed from the germline J gene. J is TRBJ2-4 and V is TRBV19, with 8 bases identical to TRBD1. Germline CDR1 and CDR2: LNHDA and SQIVND (reference sequence). The CDR3 runs to 14 residues. The covered CDR3 bases are TGTGCCAGTAGTACCGGACAGGGCAACTATGGT. This codes for CASSTGQGNYG. The whole CDR3 protein reads CASSTGQGNYGQYF.

For this clone: Sequencing ends 3 residues short of the CDR3 end; the germline J gene provides the rest. V usage is TRBV18 and J usage is TRBJ2-7, with TRBD2 matching over 9 bases. V dropped 3 bases and J dropped 2; count of bases not matched to a gene: 5. This CDR3 spans 15 amino acids. CDR1 is KGHSH and CDR2 is LQKENI in the germline V gene. The DNA read from the CDR3 is TGTGCCAGCTCACCGACTAGCGGAACAACCTACGAG. Protein sequence: CASSPTSGTTYE. The full CDR3 reads CASSPTSGTTYEQYF.

This CDR3 reads CASSQDLRQTQYF. Partial CDR3 DNA: TGCGCCAGCAGCCAAGATTTGAGGCAGACC. V is TRBV4-1 and J is TRBJ2-5; D call uncertain. The read ends 3 residues before the CDR3 terminus; that terminus is restored from the germline J gene. V shed 0 bases and J shed 6 bases, with 8 bases lying between them. From germline, CDR1 is MGHRA and CDR2 YSYEKL. The CDR3 is made up of 13 amino acids.

A remark on this clone: A junction boundary mismatches the germline segment, possibly from a read error. Read data end 3 residues before the CDR3 end; the end is taken from the germline J gene. This specimen includes other DNA sequences encoding the same CDR3. V and J are TRBV19 and TRBJ1-3, with 9 positions matching TRBD1. Germline V gives CDR1 LNHDA, CDR2 SQIVND (reference sequence). The CDR3 totals 15 residues. CDR3 sequence: CATDKQGAYGNTIYF. The CDR3 bases that were read are TGTGCCACCGATAAACAGGGGGCATACGGAAACACT.